These T cell receptor beta chains were read from a single sample in a study of sequential checkpoint blockade in melanoma. Assay: immunoSEQ multiplex PCR; the TCRdb copy retains only in-frame clones and omits some. Of about 20,000 clones listed, less than 30% are singletons. The source was tumor tissue (inferred from file names), collected from a patient given nivolumab and ipilimumab in sequence. Every receptor here comes from a human donor with melanoma. The CDR3 runs from the conserved cysteine through the conserved F or W. D genes are given only for firm matches. Expanded clones are given a class, and other clones once, few, many or no size at all.

clone_size	d_call	v_call	j_call	cdr3_aa	cdr3_nt
few	.	TRBV6-1	TRBJ2-7	CASSEGRGHEQYF	TGTGCCAGCAGTGAAGGTCGGGGTCACGAGCAGTACTTC
.	TRBD1	TRBV4-1	TRBJ1-2	CASSQGGQGHTF	TGCGCCAGCAGCCAAGGCGGACAGGGACACACCTTC
.	.	TRBV5-1	TRBJ1-1	CASSWGSRMNTEAFF	TGCGCCAGCAGCTGGGGTTCACGGATGAACACTGAAGCTTTCTTT
.	TRBD1	TRBV6-8	TRBJ1-1	CAISGGTGGAAFF	TGTGCCATCAGTGGGGGGACAGGGGGCGCGGCTTTCTTT
.	.	TRBV6-8	TRBJ2-1	CASSHSGNEQFF	TGTGCCAGCAGTCACTCAGGGAATGAGCAGTTCTTC
.	TRBD2	TRBV5-1	TRBJ2-5	CASSPGLAGGGETQYF	TGCGCCAGCAGCCCCGGACTAGCGGGGGGCGGGGAGACCCAGTACTTC
.	.	TRBV11-3	TRBJ2-1	CASSLGQSSYNEQFF	TGTGCCAGCAGCTTAGGACAGAGCTCCTACAATGAGCAGTTCTTC
few	TRBD2	TRBV19	TRBJ2-1	CASSIAGGPYNEQFF	TGTGCCAGTAGTATAGCGGGAGGCCCGTACAATGAGCAGTTCTTC
many	TRBD2	TRBV11-3	TRBJ2-5	CASSLGLAGGIGKQETQYF	TGTGCCAGCAGCTTGGGACTAGCGGGGGGGATAGGAAAGCAAGAGACCCAGTACTTC
few	TRBD1	TRBV15	TRBJ1-3	CATSEMTGKGNTIYF	TGTGCCACCAGCGAGATGACAGGGAAAGGAAACACCATATATTTT
.	.	TRBV7-6	TRBJ1-2	CASSFGQIGYYGYTF	TGTGCCAGCAGCTTCGGCCAAATCGGGTACTATGGCTACACCTTC
.	.	TRBV19	TRBJ1-1	CASSIWLAENGEAFF	TGTGCCAGTAGTATTTGGTTGGCGGAGAATGGCGAGGCTTTCTTT
few	.	TRBV11-3	TRBJ2-1	CASSMGPGTTHEQFF	TGTGCCAGCAGCATGGGGCCCGGAACAACACATGAGCAGTTCTTC
.	.	TRBV5-1	TRBJ2-3	CASSTGGTVTLGDTQYF	TGCGCCAGCAGCACTGGAGGGACTGTCACCCTCGGAGATACGCAGTATTTT
.	TRBD1	TRBV28	TRBJ2-6	CASRTGQAHSGANVLTF	TGTGCCAGCAGGACGGGACAGGCCCACTCTGGGGCCAACGTCCTGACTTTC
.	.	TRBV4-1	TRBJ1-5	CASSQEVGTGGNQPQHF	TGCGCCAGCAGCCAAGAAGTGGGAACGGGTGGCAATCAGCCCCAGCATTTT
.	.	TRBV9	TRBJ1-1	CASSEGLNTEAFF	TGTGCCAGCTCCGAGGGTCTCAACACTGAAGCTTTCTTT
once	.	TRBV14	TRBJ2-1	CASSQLLGYYNEQFF	TGTGCCAGCAGCCAACTACTAGGGTACTACAATGAGCAGTTCTTC
once	TRBD1	TRBV10-2	TRBJ2-5	CASSPGTDTQETQYF	TGCGCCAGCAGCCCCGGGACAGATACACAAGAGACCCAGTACTTC
few	TRBD1	TRBV6-8	TRBJ1-6	CASSLDRRSSPLHF	TGTGCCAGCAGTTTGGACAGGAGAAGTTCACCCCTCCACTTT
few	TRBD2	TRBV28	TRBJ2-3	CASSFGGRTDTQYF	TGTGCCAGCAGTTTCGGCGGGAGAACAGATACGCAGTATTTT
few	.	TRBV6-8	TRBJ1-1	CASSWAQVNTEAFF	TGTGCCAGCAGTTGGGCACAGGTTAACACTGAAGCTTTCTTT
many	TRBD1	TRBV11-3	TRBJ2-7	CASSLTGQGVEQYF	TGTGCCAGCAGCTTAACGGGACAGGGGGTTGAGCAGTACTTC
.	TRBD2	TRBV9	TRBJ2-1	CASSMGGNEQFF	TGTGCCAGCAGTATGGGGGGGAATGAGCAGTTCTTC
few	.	TRBV7-1	TRBJ2-2	CASGAGGNTGELFF	TGTGCCAGCGGCGCTGGGGGGAACACCGGGGAGCTGTTTTTT
few	TRBD1	TRBV9	TRBJ2-1	CASSVSRTGLYNEQFF	TGTGCCAGCAGCGTATCCAGGACAGGGTTATACAATGAGCAGTTCTTC
.	TRBD1	TRBV18	TRBJ1-5	CASSRGTGDQPQHF	TGTGCCAGCTCACGAGGGACAGGGGATCAGCCCCAGCATTTT
few	TRBD1	TRBV7-7	TRBJ2-2	CASSIGTGKNTGELFF	TGTGCCAGCAGCATAGGGACAGGGAAAAACACCGGGGAGCTGTTTTTT
.	.	TRBV9	TRBJ1-6	CASSVGQRNSPLHF	TGTGCCAGCAGCGTAGGACAGCGGAATTCACCCCTCCACTTT
many	.	TRBV7-6	TRBJ2-5	CASSLAIGDETQYF	TGTGCCAGCAGCTTAGCTATAGGGGACGAGACCCAGTACTTC
.	.	TRBV6-8	TRBJ2-7	CASSYPQGQGTESYEQYF	TGTGCCAGCAGTTACCCACAGGGCCAAGGGACTGAGTCCTACGAGCAGTACTTC
few	.	TRBV15	TRBJ2-1	CATSREEAGGYNEQFF	TGTGCCACCAGCAGAGAGGAAGCGGGTGGGTACAATGAGCAGTTCTTC
.	TRBD2	TRBV28	TRBJ2-3	CASSYPGGLAGGVTDTQYF	TGTGCCAGCAGTTACCCCGGGGGACTAGCGGGCGGGGTGACAGATACGCAGTATTTT
.	.	TRBV6-8	TRBJ1-5	CASIPPGPPRGQPQHF	TGTGCCAGCATTCCACCGGGGCCCCCAAGGGGTCAGCCCCAGCATTTT
few	TRBD1	TRBV2	TRBJ2-5	CASKQGKETQYF	TGTGCCAGCAAACAGGGGAAGGAGACCCAGTACTTC
.	TRBD2	TRBV11-3	TRBJ2-7	CASSRGGHDTYEQYF	TGTGCCAGCAGCCGGGGGGGGCACGATACCTACGAGCAGTACTTC
.	.	TRBV29-1	TRBJ1-2	CSVDPGDNNYGYTF	TGCAGCGTTGACCCGGGGGATAATAACTATGGCTACACCTTC
few	TRBD2	TRBV6-8	TRBJ2-3	CAISTGGSTDTQYF	TGTGCCATCAGTACGGGGGGGTCGACAGATACGCAGTATTTT
few	.	TRBV1	TRBJ2-3	CASSQDETSGRAGQYF	TGCGCCAGCAGCCAAGATGAGACTAGCGGGAGGGCCGGGCAGTATTTT
.	.	TRBV25-1	TRBJ1-1	CASLGVGAGEAFF	TGTGCCAGCCTTGGGGTGGGGGCTGGTGAAGCTTTCTTT
.	.	TRBV12-5	TRBJ2-1	CASRGNYNEQFF	TGTGCCTCCCGGGGTAACTACAATGAGCAGTTCTTC
few	.	TRBV6-8	TRBJ1-1	CASSYQRGVLAFF	TGTGCCAGCAGTTACCAACGGGGGGTGTTAGCTTTCTTT
few	.	TRBV6-8	TRBJ2-3	CASSTRTDTQYF	TGTGCCAGCAGTACTCGCACAGATACGCAGTATTTT
many	TRBD1	TRBV11-3	TRBJ1-4	CASSLAGTVNEKLFF	TGTGCCAGCAGCTTGGCCGGGACAGTTAATGAAAAACTGTTTTTT
few	.	TRBV6-8	TRBJ2-7	CASSRGSYEQYF	TGTGCCAGCAGTCGAGGGAGCTACGAGCAGTACTTC
.	TRBD1	TRBV6-8	TRBJ2-2	CASTPGTGGTGELFF	TGTGCCAGCACCCCCGGGACAGGGGGAACCGGGGAGCTGTTTTTT
.	TRBD2	TRBV6-8	TRBJ2-5	CASTVSPGGLEETQYF	TGTGCCAGCACAGTCAGTCCGGGGGGGCTTGAAGAGACCCAGTACTTC
.	.	TRBV5-1	TRBJ1-5	CASSLGGNKNQPQHF	TGCGCCAGCAGCTTGGGTGGGAATAAGAATCAGCCCCAGCATTTT
.	.	TRBV11-3	TRBJ2-6	CASSLTGATRFISGANVLTF	TGTGCCAGCAGCCTAACGGGAGCTACGCGGTTCATCTCTGGGGCCAACGTCCTGACTTTC
.	TRBD1	TRBV5-1	TRBJ2-1	CASSLAGQTYNEQFF	TGCGCCAGCAGCTTGGCGGGACAGACATACAATGAGCAGTTCTTC
.	.	TRBV29-1	TRBJ1-3	CSVRTAGNTIYF	TGCAGCGTCCGGACAGCTGGAAACACCATATATTTT
.	TRBD2	TRBV5-1	TRBJ2-2	CASSPLHLSGRAAGELFF	TGCGCCAGCAGTCCGCTACATCTGAGCGGGAGGGCCGCCGGGGAGCTGTTTTTT
many	.	TRBV11-3	TRBJ2-7	CASSLDPSSYEQYF	TGTGCCAGCAGTCTGGACCCTAGCTCCTACGAGCAGTACTTC
few	.	TRBV6-8	TRBJ2-5	CASSYSSRLETQYF	TGTGCCAGCAGTTACTCGTCTAGATTAGAGACCCAGTACTTC
few	TRBD1	TRBV19	TRBJ2-1	CASTPRTGDEQFF	TGTGCCAGTACCCCCCGGACAGGGGATGAGCAGTTCTTC
few	.	TRBV11-3	TRBJ2-7	CASSPSGRAYEQYF	TGTGCCAGCAGCCCGTCGGGACGAGCCTACGAGCAGTACTTC
.	TRBD1	TRBV15	TRBJ1-6	CATSRDLVMGTGNSPLHF	TGTGCCACCAGCAGAGATCTAGTCATGGGGACAGGGAATTCACCCCTCCACTTT
.	.	TRBV7-2	TRBJ1-1	CASSLSVNTEAFF	TGTGCCAGCAGCTTATCTGTGAACACTGAAGCTTTCTTT
.	TRBD1	TRBV19	TRBJ1-5	CASSIAGQGRSQPQHF	TGTGCCAGTAGTATCGCTGGACAGGGAAGAAGTCAGCCCCAGCATTTT
many	TRBD1	TRBV11-3	TRBJ1-1	CASRLRDRNTEAFF	TGTGCCAGCAGACTCAGGGACAGAAACACTGAAGCTTTCTTT